Presented here are 30 T cell receptor beta chains from one specimen sequenced in a study of blood T cell repertoires in COVID-19. The protocol was immunoSEQ multiplex PCR, while the TCRdb copy is restricted to in-frame clones and leaves out a portion. The table includes 300,000 or so clones, roughly nine tenths detected once. The material sequenced was PBMCs or T cells enriched from blood (not recorded which). The receptors were sampled from a woman aged 25 to 39 who had recovered from COVID-19.

The rearrangement links TRBV5-1 to TRBJ1-2; the match to TRBD1 covers 7 bases. The CDR3 loop spans 14 amino acids. J gave up 5 bases and V 6 bases, and 10 bases lay outside the gene matches. Germline V gives CDR1 SGHRS, CDR2 YFSETQ. The CDR3 spells CASNPRTGSYGYTF. In nucleotides, the CDR3 is TGCGCCAGCAACCCGCGGACAGGTTCTTATGGCTACACCTTC.

V usage is TRBV29-1 and J usage is TRBJ2-3; weak D call: TRBD2 (6 bases). This CDR3 has 13 amino acids. CDR1 and CDR2 (germline): SQVTM, ANQGSEA. The V gene lost 6 bases and the J gene lost 0 bases, with 10 bases spanning the gap. CDR3 loop: CSVSGVSTDTQYF. The CDR3 nucleotides read TGCAGCGTGTCGGGGGTGAGCACAGATACGCAGTATTTT.

The chain joins TRBV6-5 to TRBJ2-3; 10 bases fit TRBD2. The V gene end was trimmed by 6 bases and the J gene end by 3 bases; junction bases not matched to a gene: 6. CDR3 length: 15 amino acids. Germline lookup yields CDR1 MNHEY and CDR2 SVGAGI. The CDR3 DNA is TGTGCCAGCAGGGAGCGGGGGGGCGTAACAGATACGCAGTATTTT. Translation: CASRERGGVTDTQYF.

The V gene is TRBV27, the J gene TRBJ1-1, with no clear D. The CDR3 length is 17 residues. Trimming took 3 bases from V and 1 from J, leaving 18 bases between them. Germline-derived CDR1 and CDR2 are MNHEY and SMNVEV (reference sequence). The CDR3 nucleotides are TGTGCCAGCAGTTTGGCCCTAGGCCTTTCGGGGAACACTGAAGCTTTCTTT. It is translated as CASSLALGLSGNTEAFF.

This clone appeared once. The junction departs from germline at one end; a sequencing error may be responsible. This rearrangement joins TRBV7-7 to TRBJ2-5; 9 bases are shared with TRBD1. Germline CDR1 and CDR2: SSHAT and FNYEAQ (reference sequence). CDR3 length equals 13 residues. The DNA of the CDR3 is TGTGCTAGCAGCCTCGGGACAGGGGAGACCCAGTACTTC. Its translation is CASSLGTGETQYF.

V is TRBV29-1 and J is TRBJ2-7; 11 bases align to TRBD2. This CDR3 contains 18 residues. Unmatched junction bases numbered 18, after V lost 6 bases and J lost 2 bases. Per the germline V gene, CDR1 is SQVTM and CDR2 is ANQGSEA. The chain's CDR3 is CSVALSGGAMPGAYEQYF. CDR3 coding DNA: TGCAGCGTCGCCCTTAGCGGGGGGGCAATGCCGGGTGCCTACGAGCAGTACTTC.

The rearrangement links TRBV12-3 or TRBV12-4 to TRBJ1-5; no clear D gene. The CDR3 runs to 13 residues. Between the trimmed V and J ends, which lost 2 bases and 5 bases, there was a span of 7 bases. CDR3 nucleotides: TGTGCCAGCAGTTTATATCCGGATCAGCCCCAGCATTTT. Its translation is CASSLYPDQPQHF.

The chain recombines TRBV7-2 with TRBJ2-4; TRBD1 agrees at 7 bases. Per the germline V gene, CDR1 is SGHTA and CDR2 is FQGNSA. CDR3 length equals 16 residues. V lost 5 bases to trimming and J lost 0 bases; unmatched junction nucleotides: 7. As DNA, the CDR3 is TGTGCCAGCAGCCCACGACAGGGCGCAGCCAAAAACATTCAGTACTTC. As protein: CASSPRQGAAKNIQYF.

V and J are TRBV4-1 and TRBJ1-2, with D possibly matching TRBD1 (6 bases). From germline, CDR1 is MGHRA and CDR2 YSYEKL. The CDR3 length is 13 residues. The V and J ends lost 4 bases and 4 bases respectively, with 10 bases between them. The CDR3 sequence is CASSLEQGYGYTF. DNA of the CDR3: TGCGCCAGCAGCCTAGAACAGGGCTATGGCTACACCTTC.

The V call is TRBV6-2 or TRBV6-3, the J call TRBJ1-5; D call uncertain. The V and J ends lost 1 base and 6 bases respectively, with 13 bases between them. The CDR3 consists of 15 residues. The germline V gene has CDR1 MNHEY and CDR2 SVGEGT. The CDR3 region is CASSYWRDTVQPQHF. As DNA, the CDR3 is TGTGCCAGCAGTTACTGGCGAGACACCGTTCAGCCCCAGCATTTT.

This clone was observed a single time. Here the CDR3 reads CASSLDGQYTDTQYF. The DNA for the CDR3 is TGTGCCAGCAGCTTAGACGGACAATACACAGATACGCAGTATTTT. The chain is built from TRBV7-9 and TRBJ2-3; TRBD1 might be the D (5 bases). V was clipped by 1 base and J by 2 bases, with 10 bases between them. Germline V gene data show CDR1 as SEHNR and CDR2 as FQNEAQ (reference sequence). The CDR3 has 15 amino acids. Full variable domain (outside the CDR3, taken from reference TRBV7-9 and TRBJ2-3): DTGVSQNPRHKITKRGQNVTFRCDPISEHNRLYWYRQTLGQGPEFLTYFQNEAQLEKSRLLSDRFSAERPKGSFSTLEIQRTEQGDSAMYLCASSLDGQYTDTQYFGPGTRLTVL.

The rearrangement links TRBV7-9 to TRBJ1-1; 12 bases are a match to TRBD1. After removal of 5 bases from V and 5 bases from J, the junction contained 12 bases not matched to a gene. The germline CDR1 and CDR2 sequences are SEHNR and FQNEAQ (reference sequence). The CDR3 loop spans 17 amino acids. DNA of the CDR3: TGTGCCAGCAGCAACCCGGGGACAGGGGGCACGGGGACTGAAGCTTTCTTT. This encodes CASSNPGTGGTGTEAFF.

This clone showed up just once. V gene TRBV7-2 combines with J gene TRBJ1-5, with no clear D. V was cut by 5 bases and J by 5 bases, with 13 bases left in between. The CDR3 is 14 residues long. Germline V gene lookup returns CDR1 SGHTA and CDR2 FQGNSA. The CDR3 spells CASSANSRDQPQHF. The CDR3 nucleotides read TGTGCCAGCAGCGCCAATAGTAGAGATCAGCCCCAGCATTTT.

This chain joins TRBV5-1 and TRBJ1-2, with D uncertain. This CDR3 comprises 14 residues. The V and J ends lost 4 bases and 4 bases respectively, with 14 bases between them. Looked up from germline, CDR1 is SGHRS and CDR2 is YFSETQ. The CDR3 reads CASSSGRDGYGYTF. CDR3 DNA: TGCGCCAGCAGCAGCGGCCGAGACGGCTATGGCTACACCTTC.

The chain uses TRBV12-3 or TRBV12-4 and TRBJ1-1; D call uncertain. The V end lost 6 bases, the J end lost 6 bases, and 14 bases lay between the germline ends. There are 13 residues in the CDR3. The CDR3 DNA reads as TGTGCCAGCAGAGATACAAGCGCCGCTGAAGCTTTCTTT. It translates to CASRDTSAAEAFF.

The chain recombines TRBV19 with TRBJ2-4, with D maybe TRBD1 (5 bases). In germline, CDR1 is LNHDA, CDR2 SQIVND (reference sequence). Trimming cost V 5 bases and J 7 bases, with 18 bases left between them. The CDR3 consists of 15 residues. CDR3 DNA: TGTGCCAGTAGTCTATCGGGCCAGGGAATCAACATTCAGTACTTC. Translated, it gives CASSLSGQGINIQYF.

The V and J genes are TRBV5-1 and TRBJ1-2; D might be TRBD1 (6 bases). Between the trimmed V and J ends, which lost 2 bases and 5 bases, there was a span of 13 bases. CDR3 length: 14 amino acids. CDR1 SGHRS and CDR2 YFSETQ come from the germline V gene. The CDR3 DNA sequence: TGCGCCAGCAGCTTCGGGGACACCTCATATGGCTACACCTTC. It yields the protein CASSFGDTSYGYTF.

CDR3 DNA: TGCGCCAGCAGTGACCAAGGACTAGCGGGGGACAAAATGGAGACCCAGTACTTC. This sequence encodes CASSDQGLAGDKMETQYF. The rearrangement joins TRBV10-1 to TRBJ2-5; TRBD2 aligns across 13 bases. CDR1 is WNHNN, CDR2 SYGVQD, per germline (reference sequence). With V trimmed by 3 bases and J by 5 bases, 12 bases remained unmatched. There are 18 residues in the CDR3.

The chain links TRBV10-1 to TRBJ1-1, with unresolved D. CDR1 is WNHNN, CDR2 SYGVQD, per germline (reference sequence). The CDR3 consists of 13 residues. V lost 6 bases to trimming and J lost 3 bases, with 11 bases between them. CDR3 sequence: CASSLNPYTEAFF. CDR3 in DNA: TGCGCCAGCAGCCTAAACCCCTACACTGAAGCTTTCTTT.

The chain is built from TRBV5-6 and TRBJ2-7, with 10 bases fitting TRBD1. Trimming cost V 0 bases and J 3 bases; bases outside gene matches: 6. Per germline, CDR1 SGHDT and CDR2 YYEEEE. The CDR3 spans 16 residues. The CDR3 DNA reads TGTGCCAGCAGCTTGGGACAGGGGGCATACCTCTACGAGCAGTACTTC. Translated: CASSLGQGAYLYEQYF.

The genes are TRBV27 and TRBJ1-1, with D unresolved. This CDR3 has 13 amino acids. The V end lost 0 bases, the J end lost 8 bases, and 10 bases lay between the germline ends. Germline V lookup: CDR1 MNHEY, CDR2 SMNVEV (reference sequence). This chain's CDR3 is CASSLSVTTEAFF. CDR3 bases: TGTGCCAGCAGTTTATCTGTGACAACCGAAGCTTTCTTT.

The chain carries TRBV18 and TRBJ1-5; tentatively, D is TRBD1 (5 bases). Germline CDR1 is KGHSH and CDR2 is LQKENI. The CDR3 is 16 residues long. V was trimmed by 5 bases and J by 2 bases, leaving 16 bases between them. CDR3 protein: CASSKVPGGGNQPQHF. The CDR3 nucleotides are TGTGCCAGCTCAAAGGTGCCCGGGGGAGGCAATCAGCCCCAGCATTTT.

This chain uses TRBV5-6 with TRBJ1-1, with D possibly matching TRBD1 (6 bases). The V end was cut by 5 bases, the J end by 4 bases, with 12 bases between. The CDR3 length is 13 residues. Per germline, CDR1 SGHDT and CDR2 YYEEEE. The CDR3 spells CASRAGGLTEAFF. CDR3 DNA sequence: TGTGCCAGCAGGGCGGGGGGGCTCACTGAAGCTTTCTTT. Drawing the rest from reference TRBV5-6 and TRBJ1-1, the complete variable domain is DAGVTQSPTHLIKTRGQQVTLRCSPKSGHDTVSWYQQALGQGPQFIFQYYEEEERQRGNFPDRFSGHQFPNYSSELNVNALLLGDSALYLCASRAGGLTEAFFGQGTRLTVV.

This clone is a singleton in its sample. CDR3 DNA: TGTGCCAGCAGCCCGGACCTCACAGGCGGTGGCTACACCTTC. As protein: CASSPDLTGGGYTF. The chain employs TRBV5-6 and TRBJ1-2; TRBD1 might be the D (5 bases). With 4 bases removed from V and 7 bases from J, the gap between germline ends came to 17 bases. The CDR3 sequence is 14 residues long. The germline CDR1 and CDR2 sequences are SGHDT and YYEEEE.

J is TRBJ2-5 and V is TRBV5-1; TRBD1 matches at 9 bases. The CDR3 runs to 16 residues. Germline values: CDR1 SGHRS, CDR2 YFSETQ. Unmatched junction bases numbered 5, after V lost 0 bases and J lost 2 bases. CDR3 bases: TGCGCCAGCAGCTTGGTGGGGACAGGGACTCAAGAGACCCAGTACTTC. Its protein product is CASSLVGTGTQETQYF.

J is TRBJ2-3 and V is TRBV5-4; possible D gene TRBD2, 6 bases. Between the trimmed V and J ends, which lost 4 bases and 3 bases, there was a span of 9 bases. The CDR3 consists of 13 residues. Germline lookup yields CDR1 SGHNT and CDR2 YYREEE (reference sequence). CDR3: CASSAGRTDTQYF. DNA for the CDR3: TGTGCCAGCAGCGCCGGGAGAACAGATACGCAGTATTTT.

This clone occurred once. The rearrangement links TRBV7-8 to TRBJ1-1, with a weak D call TRBD1 (6 bases). The CDR3 is 16 residues long. With 1 base removed from V and 4 bases from J, the gap between germline ends came to 16 bases. Germline V gene sequence: CDR1 SGHVS, CDR2 FQNEAQ. The DNA of the CDR3 is TGTGCCAGCAGCTTAGTCTCCGCCAGGGGTATCACTGAAGCTTTCTTT. It is translated as CASSLVSARGITEAFF. Variable domain in full (rest from reference TRBV7-8 and TRBJ1-1): GAGVSQSPRYKVAKRGQDVALRCDPISGHVSLFWYQQALGQGPEFLTYFQNEAQLDKSGLPSDRFFAERPEGSVSTLKIQRTQQEDSAVYLCASSLVSARGITEAFFGQGTRLTVV.

The rearrangement joins TRBV19 to TRBJ1-6; TRBD1 aligns across 10 bases. Germline V CDR1 and CDR2: LNHDA, SQIVND (reference sequence). The CDR3 covers 15 residues. Losses at the gene ends were 4 bases for V and 5 bases for J; bases not matched to a gene: 2. As DNA, the CDR3 is TGTGCCAGTAGTAGGGACAGGGGAAATAATTCACCCCTCCACTTT. This encodes CASSRDRGNNSPLHF.

This clone came up once. This rearrangement joins TRBV5-1 to TRBJ1-6; maybe TRBD1 (5 bases). The germline V gene encodes CDR1 SGHRS and CDR2 YFSETQ. The CDR3 has 14 residues. With 5 bases removed from V and 5 bases from J, the gap between germline ends came to 11 bases. The CDR3 sequence: CASSRSGNNSPLHF. The CDR3 nucleotides are TGCGCCAGCAGTCGGTCAGGGAATAATTCACCCCTCCACTTT.

The chain couples TRBV30 to TRBJ2-2, with 8 bases fitting TRBD2. The germline gives CDR1 GTSNPN, CDR2 SVGIG (reference sequence). V lost 2 bases, J lost 7 bases, and 9 bases stayed unmatched. This CDR3 is 15 amino acids long. DNA for the CDR3: TGTGCCTGGAGTACTCCGGGGGGGCGAGGCGGGGAGCTGTTTTTT. Its translation: CAWSTPGGRGGELFF.